Sequencing of this TCR beta chain was carried out in a study of beta chain features in type 1 diabetes. Looking at the study overall: No age, gender or cell yield differences were seen between patients and healthy donors. Sorted cells, roughly 98,000,000 in number, were examined across all samples.

Germline CDR1 SNHLY, CDR2 FYNNEI. The CDR3 is 14 residues long. The V and J ends lost 8 bases and 4 bases respectively, with 15 bases between them. Isolated RNA was reverse transcribed in full, so expressed TCRB transcripts were sequenced. Only in-frame clones appear in the TCRdb table, and some are missing; sequencing was by immunoSEQ multiplex PCR. The table shows about 650,000 clones, with around 11% occurring only once. This clone was counted between two and nine times. Antigen: not known. Study-wide points: Researchers report that Type 1 diabetes patients had moderately but significantly shorter TCRB CDR3s across all four CD4+ subsets. PCR might favor shorter templates, equally in patients and controls.

J is TRBJ1-5 and V is TRBV2; maybe TRBD1 (5 bases). The receptor was derived from a man between 25 and 39 years old with type 1 diabetes. The specimen was naive CD4+ T cells from blood. The CDR3: CASSPGKNNQPQHF. The CDR3 DNA follows: TGTGCCAGCTCCCCAGGGAAGAATAATCAGCCCCAGCATTTT.